This entry features one TCR beta chain sequence. What it binds is not known. This entry belongs to a study of graft-versus-host responses after intestinal transplantation. Study as a whole: Transplants given to recipients were multivisceral, liver-intestinal, or isolated intestinal. Every transplant recipient was induced with anti-thymocyte globulin, then maintained on tacrolimus and steroids for approximately three years. Study results and limitations: In patients with graft-donor T cell macrochimerism, allograft graft-versus-host to host-versus-graft clonal ratios were high. Recipient marrow showed GvH clones, some seen first in ileum or blood.

Here immunoSEQ multiplex PCR was the method, and the copy in TCRdb shows in-frame clones only, minus some. Of 70,000 to 75,000 clones in the sample, 89% were seen once. The CDR3 contains 13 residues. From germline, CDR1 is ENHRY and CDR2 SYGVKD. Trimming cost V 4 bases and J 6 bases; bases outside gene matches: 4. The chain employs TRBV10-3 and TRBJ1-2; 8 bases align to TRBD1. The sequenced sample was unstimulated CD8+ T cells sorted from spleen or lymph node cells, obtained before intestinal transplant. This TCR derives from a human donor who received an intestinal transplant. CDR3 DNA: TGTGCCATCAGTGCAGACAGGGGCGATGGCTACACCTTC. Amino acid sequence: CAISADRGDGYTF.